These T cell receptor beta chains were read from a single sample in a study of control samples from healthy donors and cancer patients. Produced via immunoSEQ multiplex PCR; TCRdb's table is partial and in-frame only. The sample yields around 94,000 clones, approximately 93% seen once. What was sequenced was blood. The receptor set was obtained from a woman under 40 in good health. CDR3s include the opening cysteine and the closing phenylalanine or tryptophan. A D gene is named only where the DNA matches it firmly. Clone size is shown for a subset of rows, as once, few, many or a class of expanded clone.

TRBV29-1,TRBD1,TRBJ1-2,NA,TGCAGCGTTGCCGGAGCCAGGGGGCTTTCTGGCTACACCTTC,CSVAGARGLSGYTF
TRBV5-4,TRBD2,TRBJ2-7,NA,TGTGCCAGCAGCTCTTGGGACTACCGTTACTACGAGCAGTACTTC,CASSSWDYRYYEQYF
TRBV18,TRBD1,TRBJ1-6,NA,TGTGCCAGCTCACCGGGGGACAGCCACAATTCACCCCTCCACTTT,CASSPGDSHNSPLHF
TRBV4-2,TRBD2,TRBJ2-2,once,TGTGCCAGCAGCCTCAGGGGACTAGCGGAGAGGAACACCGGGGAGCTGTTTTTT,CASSLRGLAERNTGELFF
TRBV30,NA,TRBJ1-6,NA,TGTGCCTGGAGTGGGGGCATTCAGGGGTCGCCCCTCCACTTT,CAWSGGIQGSPLHF
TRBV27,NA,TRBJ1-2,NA,TGTGCCAGCAGTTTTGGGGTTCTGAATGGCTACACCTTC,CASSFGVLNGYTF
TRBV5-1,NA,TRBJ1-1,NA,TGCGCCAGCAGCTTAGAGGTCCCGAACACTGAAGCTTTCTTT,CASSLEVPNTEAFF
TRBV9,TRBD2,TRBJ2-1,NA,TGTGCCAGCAGCGCCCCGGGACTAGCGAACAATGAGCAGTTCTTC,CASSAPGLANNEQFF
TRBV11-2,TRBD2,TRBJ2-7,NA,TGTGCCAGCAGCCGGGGGGGGCCCTCCTACGAGCAGTACTTC,CASSRGGPSYEQYF
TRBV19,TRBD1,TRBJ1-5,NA,TGTGCCAGTAGACAGGGGACACGGAGTCAGCCCCAGCATTTT,CASRQGTRSQPQHF
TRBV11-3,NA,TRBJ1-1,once,TGTGCCAGCAGCTTGAGGGGGGGCATTGTCACTGAAGCTTTCTTT,CASSLRGGIVTEAFF
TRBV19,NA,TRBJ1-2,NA,TGTGCCACAAGGGAGGGACGGTGGAACTATGGCTACACCTTC,CATREGRWNYGYTF
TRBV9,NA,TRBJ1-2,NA,TGTGCCAGCAGCGTAGACTTCCAGGGTAATGGCTACACCTTC,CASSVDFQGNGYTF
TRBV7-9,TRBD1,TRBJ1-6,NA,TGTGCCAGCAGCTTCGAGACAGGGAATTCACCCCTCCACTTT,CASSFETGNSPLHF
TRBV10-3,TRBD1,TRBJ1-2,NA,TGTGCCATAGGACAGGGATCTCCTTATGGCTACACCTTC,CAIGQGSPYGYTF
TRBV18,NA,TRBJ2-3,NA,TGTGCCAGCTCGTTTTCGGCCCTAGCCACAGATACGCAGTATTTT,CASSFSALATDTQYF
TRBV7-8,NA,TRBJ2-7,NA,TGTGCCAGCAGCTTAACGCGGGACAGTGAGCAGTACTTC,CASSLTRDSEQYF
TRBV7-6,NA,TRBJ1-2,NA,TGTGCCAGCAGCCCCCAGGGTAGTGGCTACACCTTC,CASSPQGSGYTF
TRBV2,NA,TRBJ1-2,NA,TGTGCCAGCAGCTACAGGGAAAATGGCTACACCTTC,CASSYRENGYTF
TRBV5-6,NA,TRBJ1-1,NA,TGTGCCAGCAGCTTGACAGGGTGGACTGAAGCTTTCTTT,CASSLTGWTEAFF
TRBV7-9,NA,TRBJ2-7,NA,TGTGCCAGCAGCCGTGGTTTGGGGGTACGCAACGAGCAGTACTTC,CASSRGLGVRNEQYF
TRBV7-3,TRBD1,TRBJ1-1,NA,TGTGCCAGCAGCTTAGGGACAGTTGGAGAAGCTTTCTTT,CASSLGTVGEAFF
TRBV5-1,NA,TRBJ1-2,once,TGCGCCAGCAGCTTGGAGCCGGGAGGATCCTATGGCTACACCTTC,CASSLEPGGSYGYTF
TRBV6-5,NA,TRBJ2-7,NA,TGTGCCAGCAGTTACTCACGGGGGCTTCAAGACGAGCAGTACTTC,CASSYSRGLQDEQYF
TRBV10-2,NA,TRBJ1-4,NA,TGCGCCAGCAGTGTCCAACAGGGAAGTCGTGAAAAACTGTTTTTT,CASSVQQGSREKLFF
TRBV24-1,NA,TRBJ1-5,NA,TGTGCCACCAGTTCGAAGGGGTTTGGCAATCAGCCCCAGCATTTT,CATSSKGFGNQPQHF
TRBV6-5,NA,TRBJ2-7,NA,TGTGCCAGCTTACATCAAGAGGCTAGTTCCTACGAGCAGTACTTC,CASLHQEASSYEQYF
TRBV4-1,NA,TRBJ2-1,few,TGCGCCAGCAGCCAAGATGCCGGGACTTACAATGAGCAGTTCTTC,CASSQDAGTYNEQFF
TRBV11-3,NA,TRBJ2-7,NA,TGTGCCAGCAGCTTAGATCAAAGGTACGAGCAGTACTTC,CASSLDQRYEQYF
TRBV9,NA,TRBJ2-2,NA,TGTGCCAGCAGCGTAGGGGTTCCGGTGAACACCGGGGAGCTGTTTTTT,CASSVGVPVNTGELFF
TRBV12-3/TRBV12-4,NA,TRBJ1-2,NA,TGTGCCAGCAGTTTAAATCATGGCTACACCTTC,CASSLNHGYTF
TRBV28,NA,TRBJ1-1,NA,TGTGCCAGCGGATATGCCGGGACAGAAGCTTTCTTT,CASGYAGTEAFF
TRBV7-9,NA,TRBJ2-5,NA,TGTGCCAGCAGTCACGGACGGTCCAGCCAAGAGACCCAGTACTTC,CASSHGRSSQETQYF
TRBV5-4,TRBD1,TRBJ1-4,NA,TGTGCCAGCAGCTTACAGGGGGCGGGGGAAAAACTGTTTTTT,CASSLQGAGEKLFF
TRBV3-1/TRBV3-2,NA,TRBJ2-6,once,TGTGCCAGCAGCCCCAATTGGTATCGGGCCAACGTCCTGACTTTC,CASSPNWYRANVLTF
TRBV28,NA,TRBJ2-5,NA,TGTGCCAGCAGTTTTAGGTTGTTAGCGAGCCAAGAGACCCAGTACTTC,CASSFRLLASQETQYF
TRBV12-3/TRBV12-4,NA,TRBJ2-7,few,TGTGCCAGCAGTTTACATTCCTACGAGCAGTACTTC,CASSLHSYEQYF
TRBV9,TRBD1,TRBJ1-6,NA,TGTGCCAGCAGCGCCGCCGGGACAGAAAATTCACCCCTCCACTTT,CASSAAGTENSPLHF
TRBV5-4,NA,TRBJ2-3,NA,TGTGCCAGCAGCTTTGGTAGCACAGATACGCAGTATTTT,CASSFGSTDTQYF
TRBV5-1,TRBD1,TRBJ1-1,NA,TGCGCCAGCAGCTTGGTACCCGGGACAGATACTGAAGCTTTCTTT,CASSLVPGTDTEAFF
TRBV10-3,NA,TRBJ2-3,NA,TGTGCCATCAGTGGATCCTGGGATACGCAGTATTTT,CAISGSWDTQYF
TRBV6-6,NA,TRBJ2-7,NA,TGTGCCAGCAGTAACCCGGGAGACGCCTACGAGCAGTACTTC,CASSNPGDAYEQYF
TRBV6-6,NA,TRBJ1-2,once,TGTGCCAGCAGTTACTCGACGGACTATGGCTACACCTTC,CASSYSTDYGYTF
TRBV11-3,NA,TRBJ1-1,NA,TGTGCCAGCAGCTCGGGGTGGGCCACGGAAGCTTTCTTT,CASSSGWATEAFF
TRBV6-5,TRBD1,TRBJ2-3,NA,TGTGCCAGCAGTTACTTAGCACAGGGGGATGATACGCAGTATTTT,CASSYLAQGDDTQYF
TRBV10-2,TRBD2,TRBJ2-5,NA,TGCGCCAGCTATCAAATAGCGGGTCAAGAGACCCAGTACTTC,CASYQIAGQETQYF
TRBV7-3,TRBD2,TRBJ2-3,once,TGTGCCAGCAGCTTAACGAGACTAGCGGGAGGGCCAGATACGCAGTATTTT,CASSLTRLAGGPDTQYF
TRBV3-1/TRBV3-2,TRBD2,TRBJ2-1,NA,TGTGCCAGCAGCCAAAGAGGGGCGGGAGGGTACAATGAGCAGTTCTTC,CASSQRGAGGYNEQFF
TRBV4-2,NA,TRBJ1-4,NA,TGTGCCAGCAGCCAAGTGCTGAATGAAAAACTGTTTTTT,CASSQVLNEKLFF
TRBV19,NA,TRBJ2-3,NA,TGTGCCAGTAGCATGTGGGGCACAGATACGCAGTATTTT,CASSMWGTDTQYF
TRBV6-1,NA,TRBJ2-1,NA,TGTGCCAGCAGTGAGCTACGGCGGATAAGCTCCTACAATGAGCAGTTCTTC,CASSELRRISSYNEQFF
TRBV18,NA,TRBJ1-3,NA,TGTGCCAGCTCACCTCAACAGGGTGGCGGAAACACCATATATTTT,CASSPQQGGGNTIYF
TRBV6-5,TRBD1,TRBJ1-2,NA,TGTGCCAGCAGTTACTCCCGGGACAGTAACTATGGCTACACCTTC,CASSYSRDSNYGYTF
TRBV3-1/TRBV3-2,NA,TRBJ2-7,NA,TGTGCCAGCAGCCCAAGCGGAAGTCTCTCCTACGAGCAGTACTTC,CASSPSGSLSYEQYF
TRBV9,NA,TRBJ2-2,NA,TGTGCCAGCAGTTTAAGGTCCAGCGGAACCGGGGAGCTGTTTTTT,CASSLRSSGTGELFF